These 26 T cell receptor beta chains share one sample of origin, sequenced in a study of identical twins. MiXCR was run by TCRdb on the 5' RACE reads, yielding one entry per CDR3 protein. The table includes 450,000 or so distinct CDR3 sequences, 11% to 15% detected once. The same data also contributed to another study, on yellow fever vaccine responses in identical twins.

The sequencing sample was made of CD4+ T cells sorted from blood. These receptor sequences come from a woman younger than 30 in good health.

This clonotype was seen more than once but under ten times. The V call is TRBV20-1, the J call TRBJ2-1, with a possible D match to TRBD2 (5 bases). The CDR3 runs to 15 residues. CDR1 is DFQATT, CDR2 SNEGSKA, per germline (reference sequence). Trimming cost V 5 bases and J 5 bases, with 19 bases left between them. This CDR3 reads CSAPSVSGLNNEQFF. The CDR3 DNA reads as TGCAGTGCTCCCTCGGTCAGCGGTCTAAACAATGAGCAGTTCTTC.

This clonotype was observed a few times. The chain employs TRBV20-1 and TRBJ2-7, with a weak D call TRBD2 (5 bases). CDR1 is DFQATT, CDR2 SNEGSKA, per germline (reference sequence). V was shortened by 3 bases and J by 2 bases, with 14 bases between the two germline ends. The CDR3 sequence is 14 residues long. In DNA, the CDR3 is TGCAGTGCTAGGAAAGTTAGCGTCCCCTACGAGCAGTACTTC. Translated: CSARKVSVPYEQYF.

The V gene is TRBV5-1, the J gene TRBJ2-5; 11 nucleotides align to TRBD2. Per the germline V gene, CDR1 is SGHRS and CDR2 is YFSETQ. J gave up 4 bases and V 4 bases, and 9 bases lay outside the gene matches. The CDR3 totals 16 residues. The CDR3 DNA reads as TGCGCCAGCAGCGGACTCGGGACTAGCGGTTCAGAGACCCAGTACTTC. Translation gives CASSGLGTSGSETQYF.

This clonotype was seen more than once but under ten times. The V call is TRBV27, the J call TRBJ1-6; no clear D gene. Germline V gene lookup returns CDR1 MNHEY and CDR2 SMNVEV (reference sequence). V gave up 9 bases and J gave up 0 bases, with 3 bases separating them. CDR3 length: 12 amino acids. Here the CDR3 reads CARSSYNSPLHF. The CDR3 coding sequence is TGTGCCAGAAGCTCCTATAATTCACCCCTCCACTTT.

A few counts support this clonotype. The chain joins TRBV28 to TRBJ2-2; a weak D match, TRBD1 (5 bases). V lost 2 bases, J lost 3 bases, and 13 bases lay in between. The CDR3 covers 16 residues. Germline V CDR1 and CDR2: MDHEN, SYDVKM. CDR3: CASSLRGKKYTGELFF. In nucleotides, the CDR3 is TGTGCCAGCAGTTTAAGGGGCAAAAAATACACCGGGGAGCTGTTTTTT.

The rearrangement uses TRBV20-1 and TRBJ2-7, with D hard to call. Looked up from germline, CDR1 is DFQATT and CDR2 is SNEGSKA (reference sequence). The CDR3 is 15 amino acids. V was shortened by 6 bases and J by 2 bases, with 20 bases between the two germline ends. In DNA form, the CDR3 reads TGCAGTGCAAACCCCATCGGTACAGCGACCTACGAGCAGTACTTC. It translates to CSANPIGTATYEQYF.

This clonotype has a count of ten or more. The chain joins TRBV20-1 to TRBJ1-4; no clear D gene. The length of the CDR3 is 12 residues. Trimming removed 0 bases at V and 11 bases at J, with 10 bases between. The germline gives CDR1 DFQATT, CDR2 SNEGSKA (reference sequence). The CDR3 here is CSARDRHPKLFF. For the CDR3, the DNA is TGCAGTGCTAGAGATAGGCATCCCAAACTGTTTTTT.

The V and J genes are TRBV5-1 and TRBJ2-3; TRBD1 aligns across 11 bases. The germline V gene has CDR1 SGHRS and CDR2 YFSETQ. This CDR3 is built from 16 residues. The trim removed 1 base at V and 6 bases at J, leaving 7 bases unmatched. The CDR3 spells CASSLMDRGLGDTQYF. CDR3 DNA sequence: TGCGCCAGCAGCTTGATGGACAGGGGGCTAGGGGATACGCAGTATTTT.

This clonotype was counted a few times. The chain joins TRBV7-9 to TRBJ2-2; D unclear. In germline, CDR1 is SEHNR, CDR2 FQNEAQ (reference sequence). The CDR3 sequence is 13 residues long. With 5 bases removed from V and 3 bases from J, the gap between germline ends came to 7 bases. CDR3 DNA: TGTGCCAGCAGCCAAGACCACACCGGGGAGCTGTTTTTT. Translation gives CASSQDHTGELFF.

This clonotype has a handful of counts. The chain carries TRBV12-3 or TRBV12-4 and TRBJ2-6, with a weak D call TRBD2 (5 bases). The CDR3 contains 16 residues. V lost 3 bases and J lost 0, with 9 bases in between. The CDR3: CASSLVGDSGANVLTF. In DNA, the CDR3 is TGTGCCAGCAGTTTGGTGGGAGACTCTGGGGCCAACGTCCTGACTTTC.

This chain joins TRBV7-2 and TRBJ2-5; 10 nucleotides line up with TRBD2. Germline-derived CDR1 and CDR2 are SGHTA and FQGNSA. With V trimmed by 1 base and J by 4 bases, 9 bases remained unmatched. The CDR3 consists of 17 residues. Written as DNA, the CDR3 is TGTGCCAGCAGCTTAGTGGCCAGCGGGAGGGCCGGAGAGACCCAGTACTTC. Translated: CASSLVASGRAGETQYF.

This clonotype was counted a few times. This rearrangement joins TRBV3-1 to TRBJ2-1; D gene uncertain. CDR3 length equals 14 residues. Trimming stripped 0 bases from V and 4 bases from J, with 7 bases between. Germline values: CDR1 LGHDT, CDR2 YNNKEL (reference sequence). CDR3 amino acids: CASSQDAGYNEQFF. CDR3 in DNA: TGTGCCAGCAGCCAAGATGCAGGATACAATGAGCAGTTCTTC.

This clonotype showed up just a few times. The chain joins TRBV18 to TRBJ2-1; D not resolved. Germline V gene sequence: CDR1 KGHSH, CDR2 LQKENI. The CDR3 contains 16 residues. Trimming stripped 0 bases from V and 2 bases from J, with 11 bases between. The CDR3 DNA reads as TGTGCCAGCTCACCACCGAATAGAAACCCCTACAATGAGCAGTTCTTC. Protein product: CASSPPNRNPYNEQFF. Combining the CDR3 with reference TRBV18 and TRBJ2-1 gives the whole variable domain NAGVMQNPRHLVRRRGQEARLRCSPMKGHSHVYWYRQLPEEGLKFMVYLQKENIIDESGMPKERFSAEFPKEGPSILRIQQVVRGDSAAYFCASSPPNRNPYNEQFFGPGTRLTVL.

This clonotype has a handful of counts. V gene TRBV18 combines with J gene TRBJ2-1, with TRBD2 matching 7 bases. This CDR3 has 16 amino acids. The trim removed 3 bases at V and 7 bases at J, leaving 12 bases unmatched. CDR1 KGHSH and CDR2 LQKENI come from the germline V gene. CDR3 loop: CASSPSGARVVNEQFF. The CDR3 region has the DNA TGTGCCAGCTCACCGAGCGGGGCGCGGGTGGTGAATGAGCAGTTCTTC. The variable domain in full, with the rest retrieved from reference TRBV18 and TRBJ2-1, is NAGVMQNPRHLVRRRGQEARLRCSPMKGHSHVYWYRQLPEEGLKFMVYLQKENIIDESGMPKERFSAEFPKEGPSILRIQQVVRGDSAAYFCASSPSGARVVNEQFFGPGTRLTVL.

This clonotype occurred many times. This sequence joins TRBV5-1 and TRBJ2-7; a possible D gene is TRBD2 (6 bases). V shed 0 bases and J shed 2 bases, with 12 bases lying between them. The CDR3 is 15 amino acids. Germline assignment: CDR1 SGHRS and CDR2 YFSETQ. The CDR3 nucleotides are TGCGCCAGCAGCTTGGGGCGGGGTGTAACCTACGAGCAGTACTTC. Translated, it gives CASSLGRGVTYEQYF.

There are many counts of this clonotype. The chain combines TRBV6-2 or TRBV6-3 with TRBJ2-2; TRBD1 matches at 8 bases. The CDR3 loop spans 15 amino acids. V lost 1 base and J lost 4; bases outside the gene matches: 2. Germline CDR1 reads MNHEY; CDR2 reads SVGEGT. The DNA for the CDR3 is TGTGCCAGCAGTTACTTGCAGGGGGCCACCGGGGAGCTGTTTTTT. Its translation is CASSYLQGATGELFF.

This clonotype was observed a handful of times. The rearrangement joins TRBV29-1 to TRBJ2-7, with D perhaps matching TRBD1 (5 bases). V gave up 2 bases and J gave up 4 bases, with 9 bases separating them. There are 12 residues in the CDR3. The germline V gene has CDR1 SQVTM and CDR2 ANQGSEA. As DNA, the CDR3 is TGCAGCGTTGAAATGGGGCCGTACGAGCAGTACTTC. This translates into CSVEMGPYEQYF.

This clonotype was picked up a small number of times. The rearrangement uses TRBV11-2 and TRBJ2-7; D possibly corresponds to TRBD2 (5 bases). Deletions cut 3 bases from V and 4 bases from J, with 7 bases between. The V gene's germline CDR1 is SGHAT and CDR2 FQNNGV. This CDR3 has 12 residues. This CDR3 reads CASSFSGYEQYF. The CDR3 DNA reads TGTGCCAGCAGCTTCTCGGGGTACGAGCAGTACTTC.

This clonotype was found a few times. A read error may be the cause here, since a much bigger clone is one base away. The rearrangement uses TRBV5-6 and TRBJ1-2; TRBD1 is a possible D gene (5 bases). This CDR3 spans 13 amino acids. Germline assignment: CDR1 SGHDT and CDR2 YYEEEE. V shed 0 bases and J shed 4 bases, with 7 bases lying between them. CDR3 nucleotide sequence: TGTGCCAGCAGCTTGGAAGGGGCCTATGGCTACACCTTC. Its protein product is CASSLEGAYGYTF.

This clonotype was seen at least ten times. V and J are TRBV29-1 and TRBJ2-1; TRBD2 matches 12 bases. Trimming took 0 bases from V and 10 from J; bases not matched to a gene: 10. Germline V gene sequence: CDR1 SQVTM, CDR2 ANQGSEA. The CDR3 is 16 residues long. CDR3 nucleotides: TGCAGCGTTGAAGATCTTGGACTAGCGGGATTATTAGAGCAGTTCTTC. Amino acid sequence: CSVEDLGLAGLLEQFF.

This chain connects TRBV20-1 to TRBJ2-3; D gene ambiguous. There are 16 residues in the CDR3. Deletions cut 1 base from V and 0 bases from J, with 14 bases between. Germline values: CDR1 DFQATT, CDR2 SNEGSKA (reference sequence). CDR3 in amino acids: CSARALRATSTDTQYF. The CDR3 DNA follows: TGCAGTGCTAGAGCTTTAAGAGCGACCAGCACAGATACGCAGTATTTT.

This clonotype was counted a few times. The V gene is TRBV28, the J gene TRBJ2-7; 9 bases align to TRBD2. The CDR3 covers 18 residues. The germline CDR1 and CDR2 sequences are MDHEN and SYDVKM. After removal of 3 bases from V and 0 bases from J, the junction contained 12 bases not matched to a gene. This chain's CDR3 is CASSFSPKVSGSSYEQYF. CDR3 nucleotides: TGTGCCAGCAGTTTTTCCCCCAAGGTTAGCGGGAGCTCCTACGAGCAGTACTTC.

The genes are TRBV7-6 and TRBJ2-7; TRBD1 aligns across 9 bases. Per the germline V gene, CDR1 is SGHVS and CDR2 is FNYEAQ. The CDR3 sequence is 15 residues long. V shed 3 bases, J shed 0 bases, and the junction held 3 bases outside the gene matches. CDR3 amino acids: CASSLGQGFSYEQYF. In DNA, the CDR3 is TGTGCCAGCAGCTTGGGACAGGGATTCTCCTACGAGCAGTACTTC.

This clonotype was seen repeatedly, ten times or more. The chain joins TRBV29-1 to TRBJ2-1, with TRBD1 identical over 9 bases. Germline CDR1 SQVTM, CDR2 ANQGSEA. CDR3 length: 13 residues. V lost 2 bases and J lost 9; bases outside the gene matches: 5. Here the CDR3 DNA reads TGCAGCGTTGAATTTTTGGGACAGGGTGAGCAGTTCTTC. As protein: CSVEFLGQGEQFF.

This clonotype occurred a few times. The rearrangement uses TRBV4-1 and TRBJ2-1; D is perhaps TRBD1 (5 bases). V gave up 1 base and J gave up 2 bases, with 9 bases separating them. CDR1 and CDR2 from the germline V gene are MGHRA and YSYEKL. The CDR3 is made up of 15 amino acids. The CDR3 DNA reads as TGCGCCAGCAGCCAAGCTGGACAACCCTACAATGAGCAGTTCTTC. Its translation: CASSQAGQPYNEQFF.

The CDR3: CASSPQETRGTSGANVLTF. For the CDR3, the DNA is TGTGCCAGCTCACCTCAGGAAACACGGGGTACTTCTGGGGCCAACGTCCTGACTTTC. This chain links TRBV18 with TRBJ2-6; D perhaps matches TRBD2 (5 bases). Germline CDR1 and CDR2: KGHSH and LQKENI. The CDR3 is 19 residues long. The V and J ends lost 3 bases and 1 base respectively, with 19 bases between them.